This TCR beta chain was captured in a study (dated by TCRdb to 2022 to 2024). V sheds 6 bases and J sheds 4 bases, leaving 9 bases between their ends. Including cysteine and phenylalanine, the CDR3 has 11 amino acids. The retained sequence is limited to the CDR3, 33 bases, with the frame set at the first base. CDR1 and CDR2 are drawn from the germline V gene (reference sequence): DFQATT, SNEGSKA. For TCR beta sequencing, genomic DNA was taken from unsorted PBMCs, and those PBMCs had been isolated from peripheral blood. This clone was counted once. Its antigen is not yet known. No quality values exist for individual bases; no much larger clone is one base distant. Survey-level sequencing on the immunoSEQ platform was used to profile the TCR beta chain repertoires. As for the authors' bioinformatics: Repertoire diversity was measured with the inverse Simpson index, and CDR3 amino acid length spectratypes and V-J pairing frequencies were compared. Clonotypes specific to SARS-CoV-2, CMV, influenza A and EBV were annotated by matching TCR beta CDR3 sequences against VDJdb. Not all clones reach the TCRdb copy of this immuneACCESS table, which keeps in-frame sequences only. Checked studies attribute under half of the gap to unresolved V genes and leave the rest unexplained. The DNA was the basis for D and trimming; V, J and clone size are from that table. Within this sample are approximately 50,000 clones, with approximately 95% of them counted one time only. In total, the top ten clones hold roughly 10% of the sample.

Overall study outcomes, separate from this receptor: Further investigation, including longitudinal sampling and assessment of a control group, is stated by the authors to be required.

Sequenced sample: PBMCs. The sequence links TRBV20-1 to TRBJ2-5, with the D gene uncertain. This sequence originates from a middle-aged man with rheumatoid arthritis. The DNA sequence reads TGCAGTGCCCCCTTGATAGAGACCCAGTACTTC. Its protein reads: CSAPLIETQYF.